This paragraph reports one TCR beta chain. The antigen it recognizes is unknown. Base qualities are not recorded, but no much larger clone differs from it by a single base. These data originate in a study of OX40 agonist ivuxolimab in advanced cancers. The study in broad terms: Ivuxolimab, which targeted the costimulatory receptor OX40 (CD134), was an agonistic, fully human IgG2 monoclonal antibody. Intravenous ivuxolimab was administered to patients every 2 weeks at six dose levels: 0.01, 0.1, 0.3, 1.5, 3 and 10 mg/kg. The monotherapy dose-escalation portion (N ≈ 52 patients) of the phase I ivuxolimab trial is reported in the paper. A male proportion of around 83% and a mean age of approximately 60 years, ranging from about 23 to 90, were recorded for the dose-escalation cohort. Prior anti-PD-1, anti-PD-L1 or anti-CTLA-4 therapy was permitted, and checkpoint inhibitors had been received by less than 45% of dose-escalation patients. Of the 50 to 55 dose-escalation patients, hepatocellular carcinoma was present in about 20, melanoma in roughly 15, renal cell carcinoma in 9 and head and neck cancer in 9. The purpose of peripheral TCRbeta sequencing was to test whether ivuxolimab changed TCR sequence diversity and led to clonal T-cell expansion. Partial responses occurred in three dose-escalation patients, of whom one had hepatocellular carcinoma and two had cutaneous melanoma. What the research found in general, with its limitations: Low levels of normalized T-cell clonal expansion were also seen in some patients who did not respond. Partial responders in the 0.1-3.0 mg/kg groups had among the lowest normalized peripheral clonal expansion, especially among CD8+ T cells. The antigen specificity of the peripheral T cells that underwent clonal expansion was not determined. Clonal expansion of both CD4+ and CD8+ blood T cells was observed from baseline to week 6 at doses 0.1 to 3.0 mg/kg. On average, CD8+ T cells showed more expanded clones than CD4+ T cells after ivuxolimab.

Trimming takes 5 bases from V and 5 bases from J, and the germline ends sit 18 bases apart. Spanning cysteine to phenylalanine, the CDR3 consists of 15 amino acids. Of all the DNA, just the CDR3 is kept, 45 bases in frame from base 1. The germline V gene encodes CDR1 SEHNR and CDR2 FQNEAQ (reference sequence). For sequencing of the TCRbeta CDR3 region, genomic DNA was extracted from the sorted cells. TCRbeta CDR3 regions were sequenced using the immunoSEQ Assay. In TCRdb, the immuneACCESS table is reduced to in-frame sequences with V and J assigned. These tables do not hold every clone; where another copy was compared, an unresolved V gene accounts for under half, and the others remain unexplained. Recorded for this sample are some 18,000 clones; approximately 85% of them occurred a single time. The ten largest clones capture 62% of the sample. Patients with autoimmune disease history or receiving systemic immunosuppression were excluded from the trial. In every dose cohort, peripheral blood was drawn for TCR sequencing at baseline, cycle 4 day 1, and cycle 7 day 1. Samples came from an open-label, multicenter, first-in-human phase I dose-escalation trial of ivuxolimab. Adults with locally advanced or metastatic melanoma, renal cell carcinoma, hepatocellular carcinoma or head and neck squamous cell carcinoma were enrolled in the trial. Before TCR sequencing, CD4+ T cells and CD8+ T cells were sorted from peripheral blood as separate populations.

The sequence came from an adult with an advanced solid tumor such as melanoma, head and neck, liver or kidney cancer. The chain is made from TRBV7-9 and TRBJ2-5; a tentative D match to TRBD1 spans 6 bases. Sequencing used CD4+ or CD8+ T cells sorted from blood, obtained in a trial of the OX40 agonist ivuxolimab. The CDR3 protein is CASSPGHGGAETQYF. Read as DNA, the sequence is TGTGCCAGCAGCCCGGGACACGGCGGAGCGGAGACCCAGTACTTC.